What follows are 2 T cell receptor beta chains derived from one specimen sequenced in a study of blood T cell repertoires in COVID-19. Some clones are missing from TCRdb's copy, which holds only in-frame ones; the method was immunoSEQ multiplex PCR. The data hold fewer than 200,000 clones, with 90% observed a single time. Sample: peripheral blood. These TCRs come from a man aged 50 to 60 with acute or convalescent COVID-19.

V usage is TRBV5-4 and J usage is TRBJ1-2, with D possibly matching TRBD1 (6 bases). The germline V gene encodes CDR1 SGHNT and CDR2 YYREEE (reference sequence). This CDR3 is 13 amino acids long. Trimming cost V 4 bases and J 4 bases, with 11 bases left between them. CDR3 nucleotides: TGTGCCAGCAGCGGGGGACATAGCTATGGCTACACCTTC. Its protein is CASSGGHSYGYTF.

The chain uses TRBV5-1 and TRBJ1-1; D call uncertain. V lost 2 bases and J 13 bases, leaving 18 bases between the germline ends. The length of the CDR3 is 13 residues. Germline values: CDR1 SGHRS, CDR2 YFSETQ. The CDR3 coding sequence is TGCGCCAGCAGCTTTGGCCAGGCACCTTTGGTTTTCTTT. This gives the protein CASSFGQAPLVFF.